The T cell receptor (beta chain) under discussion was sequenced for a study of vaccination and CD4 T cells after COVID-19. Across the study: As their vaccination, participants received two doses of either BNT162b2 or mRNA-1273 vaccine.

In the case of this clonotype: Its target is not known.

The CDR3 is 15 residues long. Unmatched junction bases numbered 1, after V lost 1 base and J lost 1 base. Germline V gives CDR1 SEHNR, CDR2 FQNEAQ (reference sequence). Cultured CD4+ T cell DNA was sequenced using the Oncomine TCR Beta short-read assay. TCRdb processed the PCR reads anew with MiXCR; each CDR3 protein has one entry. Of thousands of distinct CDR3 sequences in the sample, around 50% were seen once. Noted treatment: roughly 11-day PBMC culture with coronavirus spike peptide pools or control peptides (ViraFEST assay). Those CD4+ T cells from the unexposed donor predate the COVID-19 pandemic (2011-2018).

Sequenced material: CD4+ T cells from blood, cultured in vitro. The chain is built from TRBV7-9 and TRBJ2-1; TRBD2 aligns across 7 bases. The source is a human donor in good health. CDR3 protein: CASSLDGGSYNEQFF. The DNA for the CDR3 is TGTGCCAGCAGCTTAGACGGGGGGTCCTACAATGAGCAGTTCTTC. Together with reference TRBV7-9 and TRBJ2-1, the CDR3 gives the full variable domain: DTGVSQNPRHKITKRGQNVTFRCDPISEHNRLYWYRQTLGQGPEFLTYFQNEAQLEKSRLLSDRFSAERPKGSFSTLEIQRTEQGDSAMYLCASSLDGGSYNEQFFGPGTRLTVL.